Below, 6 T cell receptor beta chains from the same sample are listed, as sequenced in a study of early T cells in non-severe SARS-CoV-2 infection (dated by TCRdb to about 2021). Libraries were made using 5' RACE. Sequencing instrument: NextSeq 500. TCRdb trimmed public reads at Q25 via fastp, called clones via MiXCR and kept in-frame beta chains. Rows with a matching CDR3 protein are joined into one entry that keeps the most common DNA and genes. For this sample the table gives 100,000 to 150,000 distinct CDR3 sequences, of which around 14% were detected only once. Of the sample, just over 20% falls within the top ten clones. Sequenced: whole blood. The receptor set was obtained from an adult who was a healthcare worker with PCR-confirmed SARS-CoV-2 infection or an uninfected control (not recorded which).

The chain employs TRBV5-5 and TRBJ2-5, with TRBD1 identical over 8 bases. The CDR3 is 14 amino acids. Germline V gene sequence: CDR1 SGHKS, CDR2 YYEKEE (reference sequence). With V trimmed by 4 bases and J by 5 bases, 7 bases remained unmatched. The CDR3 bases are TGTGCCAGCAGCCCAATGGACAGGGTGGAGACCCAGTACTTC. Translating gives CASSPMDRVETQYF. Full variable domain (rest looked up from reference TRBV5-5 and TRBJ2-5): DAGVTQSPTHLIKTRGQQVTLRCSPISGHKSVSWYQQVLGQGPQFIFQYYEKEERGRGNFPDRFSARQFPNYSSELNVNALLLGDSALYLCASSPMDRVETQYFGPGTRLLVL.

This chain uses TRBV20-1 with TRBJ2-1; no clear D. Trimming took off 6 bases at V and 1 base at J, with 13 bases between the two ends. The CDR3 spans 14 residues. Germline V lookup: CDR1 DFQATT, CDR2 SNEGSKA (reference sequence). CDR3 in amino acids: CSATTYKSYNEQFF. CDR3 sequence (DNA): TGCAGTGCAACGACTTATAAGTCCTACAATGAGCAGTTCTTC.

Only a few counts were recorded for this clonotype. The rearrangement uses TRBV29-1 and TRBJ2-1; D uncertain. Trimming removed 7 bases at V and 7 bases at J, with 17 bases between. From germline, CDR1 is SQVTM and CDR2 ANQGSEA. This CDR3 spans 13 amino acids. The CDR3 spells CSARAVAGNEQFF. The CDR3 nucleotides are TGCAGCGCCCGGGCCGTCGCAGGTAATGAGCAGTTCTTC.

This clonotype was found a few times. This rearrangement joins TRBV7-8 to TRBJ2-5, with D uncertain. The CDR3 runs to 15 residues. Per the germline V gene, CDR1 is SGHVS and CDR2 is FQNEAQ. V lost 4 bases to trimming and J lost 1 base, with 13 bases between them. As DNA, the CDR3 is TGTGCCAGCAGCTCCCGTTTTTACCCCCAAGAGACCCAGTACTTC. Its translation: CASSSRFYPQETQYF.

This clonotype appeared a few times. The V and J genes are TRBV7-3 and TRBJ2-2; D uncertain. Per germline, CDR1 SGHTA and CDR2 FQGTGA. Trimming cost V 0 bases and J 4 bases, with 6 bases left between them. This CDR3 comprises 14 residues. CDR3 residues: CASSLTRTTGELFF. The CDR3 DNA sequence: TGTGCCAGCAGCTTAACCAGAACCACCGGGGAGCTGTTTTTT.

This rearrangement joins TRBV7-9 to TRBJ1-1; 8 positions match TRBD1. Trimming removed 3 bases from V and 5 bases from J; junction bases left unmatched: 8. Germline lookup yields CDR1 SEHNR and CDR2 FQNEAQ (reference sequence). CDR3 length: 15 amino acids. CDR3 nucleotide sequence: TGTGCCAGCAGCTTGACAGGGGCGGGGGAGACTGAAGCTTTCTTT. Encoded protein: CASSLTGAGETEAFF.